The 6 T cell receptor beta chains listed next were all sequenced from one sample in a study of preoperative IRX-2 immunotherapy in early breast cancer. Treatment given: preoperative locoregional IRX-2 cytokine immunotherapy. The data were produced by immunoSEQ multiplex PCR, yet TCRdb's version contains in-frame clones alone and is incomplete. This table holds about 37,000 clones, roughly four fifths found once. The source was lymph node tissue, collected after IRX-2 immunotherapy. Source of these receptors: a human donor with breast cancer.

V usage is TRBV2 and J usage is TRBJ2-1, with TRBD2 identical over 8 bases. V lost 6 bases and J lost 6; bases outside the gene matches: 10. Germline V CDR1 and CDR2: SNHLY, FYNNEI. The CDR3 contains 15 residues. CDR3 DNA: TGTGCCAGCAGACTCGGACTAGCCGGGCCCAATGAGCAGTTCTTC. This codes for CASRLGLAGPNEQFF.

The CDR3 loop reads CASSLVGGGPGQDYEQYF. CDR3 coding DNA: TGTGCCAGCAGCTTAGTTGGGGGAGGACCGGGACAGGACTACGAGCAGTACTTC. The V gene is TRBV7-6, the J gene TRBJ2-7; 8 bases line up with TRBD1. The CDR3 spans 18 residues. V shed 1 base, J shed 3 bases, and the junction held 14 bases outside the gene matches. CDR1 is SGHVS, CDR2 FNYEAQ, per germline.

This rearrangement joins TRBV30 to TRBJ1-1; D is unclear. This CDR3 is 14 amino acids long. Trimming removed 0 bases at V and 5 bases at J, with 13 bases between. Per germline, CDR1 GTSNPN and CDR2 SVGIG (reference sequence). CDR3 protein: CAWSVSPFGTEAFF. The CDR3 bases are TGTGCCTGGAGTGTAAGCCCCTTTGGTACTGAAGCTTTCTTT.

The V and J genes are TRBV6-1 and TRBJ1-3; 8 bases line up with TRBD1. This CDR3 is 16 amino acids long. V shed 0 bases and J 4 bases; nucleotides not matched to a gene: 5. Germline values: CDR1 MNHNS, CDR2 SASEGT. Here the CDR3 reads CASSEARTGSGNTIYF. The CDR3 DNA is TGTGCCAGCAGTGAAGCCCGGACAGGGTCAGGAAACACCATATATTTT.

The chain combines TRBV15 with TRBJ2-7; D remains unclear. The CDR3 loop spans 14 amino acids. V lost 0 bases, J lost 3 bases, and 9 bases lay in between. The V gene's germline CDR1 is LNHNV and CDR2 YYDKDF (reference sequence). The CDR3 sequence: CATSRDRISYEQYF. CDR3 nucleotide sequence: TGTGCCACCAGCAGAGACAGGATAAGCTACGAGCAGTACTTC.

The chain carries TRBV6-8 and TRBJ2-3, with 8 bases aligning to TRBD2. After removal of 7 bases from V and 0 bases from J, the junction contained 12 bases not matched to a gene. The germline V gene has CDR1 MNHGY and CDR2 SAAAGT. The CDR3 covers 17 residues. In DNA form, the CDR3 reads TGTGCCAGCACTTTACTCCCGGGAGGGACTAGCACAGATACGCAGTATTTT. Its translation: CASTLLPGGTSTDTQYF.